The rows below give T cell receptor beta chains drawn from one sample of a study of blood T cells in healthy people across ages. TCRdb re-called the 5' RACE reads through MiXCR, storing one row per CDR3 protein. The sample carries hundreds of thousands of distinct CDR3 sequences, approximately 48% recorded once. The sequenced material came from blood. These receptors all stem from a man aged 55 to 69 in good health. CDR3s include the opening cysteine and the closing phenylalanine or tryptophan. Fields, in order: V gene, clone size, J gene, CDR3 length, D gene, CDR3 DNA, CDR3 protein. A D gene is named only where the DNA matches it firmly. Clone size is shown for a subset of rows, as once, few, many or a class of expanded clone.

V gene: TRBV28; clone size: .; J gene: TRBJ2-3; CDR3 length: 16; D gene: TRBD2; CDR3 DNA: TGTGCCAGCGAATCCCCTATAGCGGGGCTTCCAGATACGCAGTATTTT; CDR3 protein: CASESPIAGLPDTQYF
V gene: TRBV28; clone size: .; J gene: TRBJ2-5; CDR3 length: 14; D gene: .; CDR3 DNA: TGTGCCAGCAGTTTCGGCTTAAGGGAAGAGACCCAGTACTTC; CDR3 protein: CASSFGLREETQYF
V gene: TRBV2; clone size: few; J gene: TRBJ2-7; CDR3 length: 14; D gene: TRBD2; CDR3 DNA: TGTGCCAGCAGTTCTATCCCTAGCGGGAATGAGCAGTACTTC; CDR3 protein: CASSSIPSGNEQYF
V gene: TRBV3-1; clone size: few; J gene: TRBJ2-3; CDR3 length: 16; D gene: .; CDR3 DNA: TGTGCCAGCAGCCAAGTCGGCGGGGTTGGCCCAGATACGCAGTATTTT; CDR3 protein: CASSQVGGVGPDTQYF
V gene: TRBV7-7; clone size: .; J gene: TRBJ2-1; CDR3 length: 15; D gene: .; CDR3 DNA: TGTGCTAGCAGCTTAGATGAGGGGCTCTACAATGAGCAGTTCTTC; CDR3 protein: CASSLDEGLYNEQFF
V gene: TRBV7-9; clone size: .; J gene: TRBJ2-5; CDR3 length: 14; D gene: .; CDR3 DNA: TGCGCCAGCAGCTTGGTCGGGGGATTAGAGACCCAGTACTTC; CDR3 protein: CASSLVGGLETQYF
V gene: TRBV7-2; clone size: .; J gene: TRBJ2-7; CDR3 length: 15; D gene: TRBD2; CDR3 DNA: TGTGCCAGCAGCTTAGGTGGGACTAGCACCTGCGAGCAGTACTTC; CDR3 protein: CASSLGGTSTCEQYF
V gene: TRBV2; clone size: .; J gene: TRBJ2-7; CDR3 length: 15; D gene: TRBD2; CDR3 DNA: TGTGCCAGCAGTGCCGATGGCGGGGGTTACAATGAGCAGTACTTC; CDR3 protein: CASSADGGGYNEQYF
V gene: TRBV3-1; clone size: many; J gene: TRBJ2-5; CDR3 length: 12; D gene: .; CDR3 DNA: TGCGCCAGCAGCCAAGATCTAGAGACCCAGTACTTC; CDR3 protein: CASSQDLETQYF
V gene: TRBV20-1; clone size: .; J gene: TRBJ2-1; CDR3 length: 14; D gene: TRBD2; CDR3 DNA: TGCAGTGCTACGACTAGCGGGGGACTGAATGAGCAGTTCTTC; CDR3 protein: CSATTSGGLNEQFF
V gene: TRBV30; clone size: .; J gene: TRBJ2-5; CDR3 length: 12; D gene: .; CDR3 DNA: TGTGCCTGGAGCTTAGGTGTGCGAGAGCAGTACTTC; CDR3 protein: CAWSLGVREQYF
V gene: TRBV30; clone size: .; J gene: TRBJ2-7; CDR3 length: 13; D gene: TRBD1; CDR3 DNA: TGTGCCTGGAGTGGTGGACAGGGGACTCAGCAGTACTTC; CDR3 protein: CAWSGGQGTQQYF
V gene: TRBV6-5; clone size: .; J gene: TRBJ2-7; CDR3 length: 12; D gene: .; CDR3 DNA: TGTGCCAGCAGTTATGCACTTTACGAGCAGTACTTC; CDR3 protein: CASSYALYEQYF
V gene: TRBV28; clone size: few; J gene: TRBJ2-5; CDR3 length: 11; D gene: .; CDR3 DNA: TGTGCCAGCGGGAGGCAAGAGACCCAGTACTTC; CDR3 protein: CASGRQETQYF
V gene: TRBV6-5; clone size: .; J gene: TRBJ2-5; CDR3 length: 14; D gene: .; CDR3 DNA: TGTGCCAACTCAAGGGGAGTAGGGGGAGAGACCCAGTACTTC; CDR3 protein: CANSRGVGGETQYF
V gene: TRBV6-2/TRBV6-3; clone size: few; J gene: TRBJ2-1; CDR3 length: 15; D gene: .; CDR3 DNA: TGTGCCAGCAACCAGGGTAGGGGCTCCTACAATGAGCAGTTCTTC; CDR3 protein: CASNQGRGSYNEQFF